The rows below give T cell receptor beta chains drawn from one sample of a study of CD8+ T cells in alopecia areata. Clones were sequenced by immunoSEQ multiplex PCR, and TCRdb holds only the in-frame ones, with some missing. The table has 110,000 to 150,000 clones, around 50% seen once. The material was CD8+ T cells sorted from blood, obtained at week 4, from a patient treated with tofacitinib. Every receptor here comes from a human donor with alopecia areata. CDR3s include the opening cysteine and the closing phenylalanine or tryptophan. The order of the fields is J gene, clone size, D gene, V gene, CDR3 protein, CDR3 DNA. The D gene is left open where the match is weak. The size of a clone is reported for some rows only, either as once, few or many, or as a class for expanded clones.

TRBJ2-1,NA,TRBD2,TRBV19,CASSPGLVQFF,TGTGCCAGTAGTCCCGGACTAGTACAGTTCTTC
TRBJ1-3,NA,NA,TRBV20-1,CSARGSETIYF,TGCAGTGCTAGAGGGTCCGAGACCATATATTTT
TRBJ2-7,medium-sized,TRBD2,TRBV30,CAWTQLAGRFEQYF,TGTGCCTGGACACAACTAGCGGGGAGGTTTGAGCAGTACTTC
TRBJ1-1,NA,NA,TRBV30,CAWVGTAAFF,TGTGCCTGGGTCGGAACTGCTGCTTTCTTT
TRBJ2-3,NA,TRBD2,TRBV9,CASNLGLGATDTQYF,TGTGCCAGCAACCTGGGACTAGGGGCCACAGATACGCAGTATTTT
TRBJ2-5,NA,NA,TRBV27,CASSLAPTGQETQYF,TGTGCCAGCAGTTTGGCCCCGACAGGACAGGAGACCCAGTACTTC
TRBJ2-1,once,TRBD1,TRBV27,CASRDGQGAGNEQFF,TGTGCCAGCAGGGACGGGCAGGGGGCGGGTAATGAGCAGTTCTTC
TRBJ1-2,NA,NA,TRBV6-6,CATVYMESYTF,TGTGCCACCGTTTACATGGAGAGCTACACCTTC
TRBJ1-1,NA,NA,TRBV5-1,CASSLSSSEAFF,TGCGCCAGCAGCTTAAGTTCATCTGAAGCTTTCTTT
TRBJ2-1,NA,NA,TRBV30,CAWSPSSGIYNEQFF,TGTGCCTGGAGTCCAAGTAGCGGAATTTACAATGAGCAGTTCTTC
TRBJ2-1,NA,TRBD2,TRBV7-6,CASSLARGDSYNEQFF,TGTGCCAGCAGCTTAGCTCGGGGGGACTCCTACAATGAGCAGTTCTTC
TRBJ2-2,NA,NA,TRBV29-1,CSVFPSTNTGELFF,TGCAGCGTTTTTCCATCCACGAACACCGGGGAGCTGTTTTTT
TRBJ1-1,NA,NA,TRBV29-1,CSGGGGDTEAFF,TGCAGCGGTGGAGGGGGGGACACTGAAGCTTTCTTT
TRBJ1-6,few,TRBD1,TRBV7-2,CASSQGTGLISYNSPLHF,TGTGCCAGCAGCCAGGGGACAGGGCTCATCTCCTATAATTCACCCCTCCACTTT
TRBJ1-5,NA,NA,TRBV19,CASTGSSNQPQHF,TGTGCCAGTACTGGCTCTAGCAATCAGCCCCAGCATTTT
TRBJ2-2,NA,NA,TRBV13,CASSSSNTGELFF,TGTGCCAGCAGCTCCTCGAACACCGGGGAGCTGTTTTTT
TRBJ2-7,few,NA,TRBV5-6,CASSLEGYEQYF,TGTGCCAGCAGCTTGGAGGGTTACGAGCAGTACTTC
TRBJ1-1,NA,NA,TRBV4-3,CASSHPTEAFF,TGCGCCAGCAGCCATCCCACTGAAGCTTTCTTT
TRBJ2-2,NA,NA,TRBV7-8,CASPTRWPKSTGELFF,TGTGCCAGCCCCACGAGGTGGCCCAAGAGTACCGGGGAGCTGTTTTTT
TRBJ2-1,NA,NA,TRBV7-9,CASSPSLGGIEQFF,TGTGCCAGCAGCCCCTCTCTGGGGGGCATTGAGCAGTTCTTC
TRBJ2-1,NA,TRBD2,TRBV30,CAWILAGGPNEQFF,TGTGCCTGGATTCTAGCGGGGGGGCCAAATGAGCAGTTCTTC
TRBJ1-1,NA,TRBD1,TRBV9,CASSVGTDLKLTEAFF,TGTGCCAGCAGCGTCGGGACAGACCTCAAACTCACTGAAGCTTTCTTT
TRBJ1-5,NA,NA,TRBV30,CAWSEGTFRSNQPQHF,TGTGCCTGGAGTGAAGGGACTTTCCGTAGCAATCAGCCCCAGCATTTT
TRBJ2-5,few,TRBD2,TRBV29-1,CSVEDQLAGRYQETQYF,TGCAGCGTTGAAGATCAACTAGCGGGGAGATACCAAGAGACCCAGTACTTC
TRBJ2-2,NA,TRBD2,TRBV7-9,CASSRRLAGGVNTGELFF,TGTGCCAGCAGTCGAAGGCTAGCGGGGGGAGTGAACACCGGGGAGCTGTTTTTT
TRBJ2-4,NA,TRBD1,TRBV7-9,CASKSGQGVNIQYF,TGTGCCAGCAAATCGGGACAGGGGGTTAACATTCAGTACTTC
TRBJ1-5,NA,NA,TRBV7-2,CASSLGWDQPQHF,TGTGCCAGCAGCTTAGGCTGGGATCAGCCCCAGCATTTT
TRBJ1-5,once,NA,TRBV30,CAWSVAAGSNQPQHF,TGTGCCTGGAGTGTTGCGGCAGGGAGCAATCAGCCCCAGCATTTT
TRBJ1-2,NA,TRBD1,TRBV27,CASSASGTGSGYTF,TGTGCCAGCAGTGCCTCCGGGACAGGGAGTGGCTACACCTTC
TRBJ1-5,NA,NA,TRBV7-9,CASSPGQGPGAGNQPQHF,TGTGCCAGCAGCCCCGGGCAGGGACCAGGTGCGGGCAATCAGCCCCAGCATTTT
TRBJ2-1,NA,NA,TRBV7-9,CASSFSAGTEYNEQFF,TGTGCCAGCAGCTTCAGCGCCGGGACCGAGTACAATGAGCAGTTCTTC
TRBJ2-3,NA,NA,TRBV15,CATSRDETDTQYF,TGTGCCACCAGCAGAGATGAGACAGATACGCAGTATTTT
TRBJ2-7,NA,TRBD1,TRBV5-6,CASSYQSTGAYEQYF,TGTGCCAGCAGCTATCAGTCGACAGGGGCCTACGAGCAGTACTTC
TRBJ2-1,NA,NA,TRBV5-1,CASSLAGADEQFF,TGCGCCAGCAGCTTGGCAGGGGCGGATGAGCAGTTCTTC
TRBJ2-3,few,TRBD1,TRBV4-3,CASSHDGQGPDTQYF,TGCGCCAGCAGCCATGACGGACAGGGGCCAGATACGCAGTATTTT
TRBJ2-3,NA,NA,TRBV4-3,CASSQVGGLLTDTQYF,TGCGCCAGCAGCCAAGTAGGCGGACTTCTCACAGATACGCAGTATTTT
TRBJ1-1,NA,NA,TRBV29-1,CSVEDRGNLNTEAFF,TGCAGCGTTGAAGACCGAGGGAATTTGAACACTGAAGCTTTCTTT
TRBJ2-5,NA,NA,TRBV15,CATSRDGGPGTQYF,TGTGCCACCAGCAGAGATGGGGGACCGGGGACCCAGTACTTC
TRBJ2-7,few,NA,TRBV27,CASSLSGSYEQYF,TGTGCCAGCAGCCTATCAGGGTCCTACGAGCAGTACTTC
TRBJ2-7,NA,NA,TRBV29-1,CSVNDRSSYEQYF,TGCAGCGTTAACGACAGGAGCTCCTACGAGCAGTACTTC
TRBJ2-2,few,TRBD1,TRBV4-1,CASSLSTGMRTGELFF,TGCGCCAGCAGCCTGTCGACAGGGATGAGAACCGGGGAGCTGTTTTTT
TRBJ2-2,few,NA,TRBV6-4,CASSTTGDTGELFF,TGTGCCAGCAGTACCACGGGGGACACCGGGGAGCTGTTTTTT
TRBJ2-3,NA,TRBD2,TRBV29-1,CSVGGGVEDTQYF,TGCAGCGTTGGGGGAGGGGTGGAAGATACGCAGTATTTT
TRBJ2-5,NA,TRBD2,TRBV2,CASTAGAARTRETQYF,TGTGCCAGCACCGCGGGAGCGGCCCGAACTCGAGAGACCCAGTACTTC
TRBJ2-5,NA,NA,TRBV2,CASSAEEETQYF,TGTGCCAGCAGTGCCGAGGAGGAGACCCAGTACTTC
TRBJ1-6,NA,TRBD1,TRBV5-4,CASSNGQGRGSPLHF,TGTGCCAGCAGCAACGGACAGGGACGCGGATCACCCCTCCACTTT
TRBJ2-3,NA,TRBD1,TRBV10-3,CAIRRDSPTDTQYF,TGTGCCATCAGAAGGGACAGTCCCACAGATACGCAGTATTTT
TRBJ1-1,few,NA,TRBV29-1,CSVRGSEAFF,TGCAGCGTCCGGGGAAGTGAAGCTTTCTTT
TRBJ2-7,few,TRBD1,TRBV5-1,CASSFSGTGGYEQYF,TGCGCCAGCAGCTTCTCCGGGACAGGGGGCTACGAGCAGTACTTC
TRBJ2-7,NA,NA,TRBV27,CASSFVGSPYEQYF,TGTGCCAGCAGTTTTGTGGGCTCCCCCTACGAGCAGTACTTC
TRBJ2-5,NA,NA,TRBV14,CASSQGTGLIETQYF,TGTGCCAGCAGCCAAGGGACGGGTTTGATTGAGACCCAGTACTTC
TRBJ1-5,NA,NA,TRBV5-6,CASSRTGYSNQPQHF,TGTGCCAGCAGCCGTACAGGGTATAGCAATCAGCCCCAGCATTTT
TRBJ2-1,few,TRBD2,TRBV27,CASSFASGGREQFF,TGTGCCAGCAGTTTTGCTAGCGGGGGCAGAGAGCAGTTCTTC
TRBJ1-1,few,NA,TRBV2,CASSGGTEAFF,TGTGCCAGCAGTGGGGGAACTGAAGCTTTCTTT
TRBJ1-1,NA,NA,TRBV29-1,CSVEEDDPWAEAFF,TGCAGCGTTGAAGAGGACGACCCGTGGGCTGAAGCTTTCTTT